These 7 T cell receptor beta chains share one sample of origin, sequenced in a study of CD4 T cells in relation to SARS-CoV-2 and coronaviruses. The repertoire was sequenced with immunoSEQ multiplex PCR; TCRdb's copy has only in-frame clones and lacks some. The table records 58,000 or so clones, under 95% of them present only once. The sample consisted of naive CD4+ T cells from PBMCs. Indicated subset: naive CD4+ T cells isolated by negative enrichment. These receptors came from an adult with COVID-19.

The V and J genes are TRBV3-1 (or the pseudogene TRBV3-2) and TRBJ1-2; D might be TRBD1 (5 bases). The V gene's germline CDR1 is LGHDT and CDR2 YNNKEL (reference sequence). Trimming shortened V by 3 bases and J by 6 bases, and 17 bases separated the two germline ends. CDR3 size: 15 residues. This chain's CDR3 is CASSQRDEGVHGYTF. In DNA, the CDR3 is TGTGCCAGCAGCCAGAGGGACGAAGGGGTCCATGGCTACACCTTC.

The rearrangement joins TRBV30 to TRBJ2-7; D not resolved. The CDR3 is 12 amino acids. In germline, CDR1 is GTSNPN, CDR2 SVGIG (reference sequence). Between the trimmed V and J ends, which lost 1 base and 4 bases, there was a span of 8 bases. The CDR3 is CAWSGVGYEQYF. CDR3 nucleotides: TGTGCCTGGAGTGGAGTTGGGTACGAGCAGTACTTC.

The chain carries TRBV28 and TRBJ2-1; TRBD2 might be the D (8 bases). CDR1 and CDR2 from the germline V gene are MDHEN and SYDVKM. V lost 6 bases and J 7 bases, leaving 19 bases between the germline ends. The CDR3 loop spans 15 amino acids. CDR3 coding DNA: TGTGCCAGCAGCCCGGGACTAGGGGGCCTGAATGAGCAGTTCTTC. This encodes CASSPGLGGLNEQFF.

This rearrangement joins TRBV20-1 to TRBJ1-4, with D maybe TRBD1 (5 bases). Trimming cost V 3 bases and J 5 bases, with 10 bases left between them. Germline V gene lookup returns CDR1 DFQATT and CDR2 SNEGSKA (reference sequence). This CDR3 is 13 amino acids long. As DNA, the CDR3 is TGCAGTGCTAGTGGGGACGTCAATGAAAAACTGTTTTTT. Translation: CSASGDVNEKLFF.

V and J are TRBV2 and TRBJ1-2, with 7 bases fitting TRBD1. Germline loops: CDR1 SNHLY, CDR2 FYNNEI. This CDR3 is built from 13 residues. V was clipped by 6 bases and J by 4 bases; unmatched bases: 5. CDR3 residues: CASRGQSRYGYTF. DNA for the CDR3: TGTGCCAGCAGGGGACAGTCCCGCTATGGCTACACCTTC. The full variable domain, completed using reference TRBV2 and TRBJ1-2, is EPEVTQTPSHQVTQMGQEVILRCVPISNHLYFYWYRQILGQKVEFLVSFYNNEISEKSEIFDDQFSVERPDGSNFTLKIRSTKLEDSAMYFCASRGQSRYGYTFGSGTRLTVV.

The rearrangement joins TRBV9 to TRBJ1-2, with D possibly being TRBD1 (5 bases). CDR1 is SGDLS and CDR2 is YYNGEE in the germline V gene. This CDR3 region has 15 residues. Trimming stripped 0 bases from V and 4 bases from J, with 13 bases between. In DNA form, the CDR3 reads TGTGCCAGCAGCGTAGGTTGGGGGGTGTCCTATGGCTACACCTTC. Encoded protein: CASSVGWGVSYGYTF.

The CDR3 loop is CASSALGGRLSYEQYF. CDR3 DNA sequence: TGTGCCAGCAGCGCGCTGGGCGGGAGGCTTTCCTACGAGCAGTACTTC. The V and J genes are TRBV5-6 and TRBJ2-7; 8 bases map to TRBD2. With 4 bases clipped from V and 1 base from J, the junction kept 10 bases outside the gene matches. The CDR3 is 16 amino acids. The germline CDR1 and CDR2 sequences are SGHDT and YYEEEE. The variable domain in full, completed from reference TRBV5-6 and TRBJ2-7, reads DAGVTQSPTHLIKTRGQQVTLRCSPKSGHDTVSWYQQALGQGPQFIFQYYEEEERQRGNFPDRFSGHQFPNYSSELNVNALLLGDSALYLCASSALGGRLSYEQYFGPGTRLTVT.